This T cell receptor (beta chain) is from a study of T cell repertoires in cytomegalovirus infection. Study information: Carrying CMV and the relevant HLA type showed in public TCR beta signatures. Broader study findings: The cumulative frequency of public TCR beta families identified carriers of CMV plus the relevant HLA.

This clonotype came up many times. The antigen is not known. This CDR3 contains 15 residues. Germline-derived CDR1 and CDR2 are SGHVS and FQNEAQ. Trimming removed 5 bases from V and 6 bases from J; junction bases left unmatched: 9. TCRdb called the reads again in MiXCR, with one record for every CDR3 protein. The profile shows about 530,000 distinct CDR3 sequences, roughly 29% of them singletons. The sample was PBMCs. The V gene is TRBV7-8, the J gene TRBJ2-7; 11 bases are shared with TRBD2. The TCR originated in a human donor in good health (CMV status not recorded). Some clones in this sample may be carry-over from other donors' samples. The CDR3 here is CASSPTRLAGPEQYV. The CDR3 nucleotides are TGTGCCAGCAGCCCGACCCGACTAGCGGGGCCCGAGCAGTACGTC.